This T cell receptor (beta chain) was sequenced during a study of T cells after yellow fever vaccination. Study findings and constraints: Re-detected after boosting: most primary clones, approximately 97% of CD4 and 80% to 90% of CD8. Repertoires obtained by FACS sorting could include abundant clonotypes that entered as contaminants from the bulk population.

This CDR3 has 16 amino acids. The V and J ends lost 5 bases and 10 bases, in that order; junction bases with no gene match: 13. CDR1 and CDR2 (germline): SGHTA, FQGNSA. Conversion of TCR transcripts into cDNA relied on 5'RACE template switching, which added a universal primer site and UMIs. TCRdb fed the 5' RACE reads into MiXCR, producing one record per CDR3 protein. The repertoire consists of 150,000 to 200,000 distinct CDR3 sequences, with less than 9% occurring once and the leading ten covering over 2%. In its sample, this clonotype was seen many times. The antigen remains unidentified. This chain links TRBV7-2 with TRBJ2-1; 11 bases line up with TRBD2. This clonotype originated in a young man who received the YFV17D yellow fever vaccine. The sample in question was CD4+ T cells sorted from PBMCs, obtained around 5 days after the first yellow fever vaccination. CDR3 residues: CASSPTPTSGGGEQFF. The CDR3 DNA sequence: TGTGCCAGCAGCCCCACCCCCACTAGCGGGGGCGGAGAGCAGTTCTTC. Combining the CDR3 with reference TRBV7-2 and TRBJ2-1 gives the whole variable domain GAGVSQSPSNKVTEKGKDVELRCDPISGHTALYWYRQSLGQGLEFLIYFQGNSAPDKSGLPSDRFSAERTGGSVSTLTIQRTQQEDSAVYLCASSPTPTSGGGEQFFGPGTRLTVL.